This T cell receptor (beta chain) was sequenced during a study of blood T cell repertoires in COVID-19. This table comes from immunoSEQ multiplex PCR, and its TCRdb copy is limited to in-frame clones, with some not included. This sample has 300,000 to 450,000 clones, with about 88% found just once. Participant age was about 18 to 89 years, and participants resided in approximately 25 US areas. This clone occurred once. The ends were cut back, 6 bases at V and 8 bases at J, with 10 bases in the middle. CDR3 length: 12 residues. Germline V gives CDR1 MDHEN, CDR2 SYDVKM. The chain has TRBV28 and TRBJ1-4; a weak D match, TRBD1 (6 bases). The specimen was PBMCs or T cells enriched from blood (not recorded which). The clonotype originates from a woman younger than 45 who had recovered from COVID-19. CDR3 amino acids: CASRGQKEKLFF. CDR3 sequence (DNA): TGTGCCAGCAGGGGACAAAAAGAAAAACTGTTTTTT. Full variable domain (rest looked up from reference TRBV28 and TRBJ1-4): DVKVTQSSRYLVKRTGEKVFLECVQDMDHENMFWYRQDPGLGLRLIYFSYDVKMKEKGDIPEGYSVSREKKERFSLILESASTNQTSMYLCASRGQKEKLFFGSGTQLSVL.